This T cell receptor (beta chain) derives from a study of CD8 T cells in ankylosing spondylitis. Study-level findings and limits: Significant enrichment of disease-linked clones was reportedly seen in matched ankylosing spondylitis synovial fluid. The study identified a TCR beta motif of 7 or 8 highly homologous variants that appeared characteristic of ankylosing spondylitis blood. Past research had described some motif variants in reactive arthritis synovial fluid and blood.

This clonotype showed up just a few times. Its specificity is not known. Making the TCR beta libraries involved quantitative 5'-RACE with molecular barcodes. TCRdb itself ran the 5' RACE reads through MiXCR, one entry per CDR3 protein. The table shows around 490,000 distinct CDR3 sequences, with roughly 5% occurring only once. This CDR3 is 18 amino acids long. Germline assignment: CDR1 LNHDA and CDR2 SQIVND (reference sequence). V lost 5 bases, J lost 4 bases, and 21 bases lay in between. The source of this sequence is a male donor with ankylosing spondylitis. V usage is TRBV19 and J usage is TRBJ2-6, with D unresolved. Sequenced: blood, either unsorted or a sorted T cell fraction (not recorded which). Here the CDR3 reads CASSGKSDRFSGANVLTF. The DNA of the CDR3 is TGTGCCAGTAGTGGAAAATCAGATCGGTTTTCCGGGGCCAACGTCCTGACTTTC.